These T cell receptor beta chains were read from a single sample in a study of blood T cell repertoires in COVID-19. Produced via immunoSEQ multiplex PCR; TCRdb's table is partial and in-frame only. The sample has about 300,000 clones; roughly 90% are singletons. Sequencing was done on a sample of PBMCs or T cells enriched from blood (not recorded which). The receptors come from a woman aged 45-65 years who had been exposed to COVID-19. The CDR3 runs from the conserved cysteine through the conserved F or W. The D gene is left open where the match is weak. The size entry is marked missing in some rows and otherwise reads once, few, many or a size class.

>TRBV6-5|-|TRBJ1-5|-
CASNPPGGGSQPQHF
TGTGCCAGCAACCCCCCCGGGGGAGGGAGTCAGCCCCAGCATTTT
>TRBV30|-|TRBJ1-4|-
CAWGLSTNEKLFF
TGTGCCTGGGGACTGTCAACTAATGAAAAACTGTTTTTT
>TRBV7-9|-|TRBJ2-7|TRBD2
CASSLGPPGTSEGEQYF
TGTGCCAGCAGCTTAGGTCCGCCCGGGACTAGCGAAGGCGAGCAGTACTTC
>TRBV28|-|TRBJ2-2|TRBD1
CASSLRQGRTGELFF
TGTGCCAGCAGTCTAAGACAGGGGAGGACCGGGGAGCTGTTTTTT
>TRBV5-6|once|TRBJ2-5|-
CASSLIPVETQYF
TGTGCCAGCAGCTTGATCCCAGTGGAGACCCAGTACTTC
>TRBV6-4|-|TRBJ2-1|TRBD2
CASSDSLGGAYNEQFF
TGTGCCAGCAGTGACTCTCTGGGGGGGGCCTACAATGAGCAGTTCTTC
>TRBV6-4|-|TRBJ1-2|TRBD1
CASSDETGSGYYGYTF
TGTGCCAGCAGTGACGAGACAGGGTCGGGGTATTATGGCTACACCTTC
>TRBV27|-|TRBJ1-6|-
CASSLGPNSPLHF
TGTGCCAGCAGTTTGGGGCCCAATTCACCCCTCCACTTT
>TRBV19|-|TRBJ1-2|-
CASSITGFRTEDGYTF
TGTGCCAGTAGTATAACAGGCTTTAGAACGGAAGATGGCTACACCTTC
>TRBV7-2|-|TRBJ1-2|-
CASSLPGRNGYTF
TGTGCCAGCAGCCTCCCTGGGAGGAACGGCTACACCTTC
>TRBV24-1|-|TRBJ1-2|TRBD1
CATSDPTGEILGYTF
TGTGCCACCAGTGACCCGACAGGGGAAATTCTTGGCTACACCTTC
>TRBV6-5|once|TRBJ2-3|-
CASSYGRGRTDTQYF
TGTGCCAGCAGTTACGGGCGGGGGCGCACAGATACGCAGTATTTT
>TRBV5-4|-|TRBJ2-1|-
CASSFQGGNEQFF
TGTGCCAGCAGCTTTCAGGGGGGCAATGAGCAGTTCTTC
>TRBV5-4|once|TRBJ2-7|-
CASSPGSGDEQYF
TGTGCCAGCAGCCCCGGATCCGGAGACGAGCAGTACTTC
>TRBV7-8|-|TRBJ1-2|-
CASSLDGLSGGYTF
TGTGCCAGCAGCTTAGACGGGTTGTCCGGCGGCTACACCTTC
>TRBV27|-|TRBJ1-2|-
CASSSARNYGYTF
TGTGCCAGCAGTTCCGCCAGGAACTATGGCTACACCTTC
>TRBV7-8|-|TRBJ1-1|-
CASRPVGGLDTEAFF
TGTGCCAGCAGACCAGTGGGAGGGTTGGACACTGAAGCTTTCTTT
>TRBV2|-|TRBJ1-1|-
CASRWDTPNTEAFF
TGTGCCAGCAGATGGGACACCCCGAACACTGAAGCTTTCTTT
>TRBV6-2/TRBV6-3|-|TRBJ2-1|TRBD1
CASSGTVNYNEQFF
TGTGCCAGCAGTGGGACAGTGAATTACAATGAGCAGTTCTTC
>TRBV6-5|-|TRBJ2-7|-
CASKAGREGREQYF
TGTGCCAGCAAGGCCGGGAGAGAGGGGCGCGAGCAGTACTTC
>TRBV27|-|TRBJ2-3|TRBD1
CASSFRGGPTDTQYF
TGTGCCAGCAGTTTCCGAGGGGGCCCCACAGATACGCAGTATTTT
>TRBV6-5|-|TRBJ1-5|TRBD1
CASRTTGAPNQPQHF
TGTGCCAGCAGAACGACAGGGGCTCCCAATCAGCCCCAGCATTTT